The entry below gives a single T cell receptor (beta chain) sequence along with its context. The antigen is not known. Clones were read by immunoSEQ multiplex PCR, and TCRdb kept only the in-frame ones, dropping some. Of hundreds of thousands of clones listed, 83% were seen once; the top ten hold 4.5% to 6%. The donors were members of the roughly 120-subject validation cohort (separate from the roughly 660-subject first cohort). The sample is drawn from a study of cytomegalovirus exposure and HLA in healthy donors. Study-level results: Overall, under 200 TCR beta chains were annotated as cytomegalovirus-associated. The tendency of first-cohort TCR clusters to co-occur in the 100 to 150 validation repertoires emerged from a later analysis.

V was pared by 4 bases and J by 6 bases, with 12 bases between. Germline CDR1 is KGHSY and CDR2 is FQNENV. This CDR3 is 13 amino acids long. Material: PBMCs. This TCR came from a woman under 30 in good health and CMV-seronegative. V usage is TRBV16 and J usage is TRBJ1-1; D gene ambiguous. CDR3 in DNA: TGTGCCAGCAGCCCTCAGTGGGCCCCTGAAGCTTTCTTT. Protein: CASSPQWAPEAFF.